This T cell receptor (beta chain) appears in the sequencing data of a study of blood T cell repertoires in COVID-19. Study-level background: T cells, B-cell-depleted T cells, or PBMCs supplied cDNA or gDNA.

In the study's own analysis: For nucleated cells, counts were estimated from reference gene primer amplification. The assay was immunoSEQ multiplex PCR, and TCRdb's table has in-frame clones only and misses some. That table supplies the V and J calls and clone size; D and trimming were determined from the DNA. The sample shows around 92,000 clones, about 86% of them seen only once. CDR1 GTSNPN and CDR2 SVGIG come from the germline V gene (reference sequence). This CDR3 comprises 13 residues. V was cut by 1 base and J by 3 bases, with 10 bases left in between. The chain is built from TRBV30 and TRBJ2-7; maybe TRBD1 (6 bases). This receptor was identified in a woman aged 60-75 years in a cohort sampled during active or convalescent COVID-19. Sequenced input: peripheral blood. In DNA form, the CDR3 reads TGTGCCTGGAGTGACAGGGAAGGCTACGAGCAGTACTTC. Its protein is CAWSDREGYEQYF. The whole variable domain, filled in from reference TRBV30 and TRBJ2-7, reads SQTIHQWPATLVQPVGSPLSLECTVEGTSNPNLYWYRQAAGRGLQLLFYSVGIGQISSEVPQNLSASRPQDRQFILSSKKLLLSDSGFYLCAWSDREGYEQYFGPGTRLTVT.